The 32 T cell receptor beta chains below all came from one sample that was sequenced in a study of shared clonotypes between healthy human individuals. In the naive CD8 group, cells lacked CD45RO and were positively selected for CCR7, so terminally differentiated effector memory CD45RA+ cells were left out. Using immunoSEQ multiplex PCR, the repertoire was profiled, and TCRdb retains in-frame clones only, with some absent. This sample has hundreds of thousands of clones; approximately 96% occur once, and the top ten carry 0.11%. The sample consisted of naive CD8+ T cells sorted from blood. The receptors stem from a woman aged 25 to 39 in good health.

The table lists this clone with a count of one. This sequence joins TRBV5-5 and TRBJ1-1; unclear D gene. The CDR3 totals 14 residues. The V gene's germline CDR1 is SGHKS and CDR2 YYEKEE (reference sequence). The ends were cut back, 0 bases at V and 6 bases at J, with 12 bases in the middle. The CDR3 region is CASSLEGLVAEAFF. DNA for the CDR3: TGTGCCAGCAGCTTGGAGGGTTTGGTAGCTGAAGCTTTCTTT. The full variable domain, completed using reference TRBV5-5 and TRBJ1-1, is DAGVTQSPTHLIKTRGQQVTLRCSPISGHKSVSWYQQVLGQGPQFIFQYYEKEERGRGNFPDRFSARQFPNYSSELNVNALLLGDSALYLCASSLEGLVAEAFFGQGTRLTVV.

In its sample, this clone was seen once. V and J are TRBV10-3 and TRBJ1-1; TRBD1 agrees at 9 bases. This CDR3 has 15 amino acids. Unmatched junction bases numbered 5, after V lost 3 bases and J lost 3 bases. Germline assignment: CDR1 ENHRY and CDR2 SYGVKD. For the CDR3, the DNA is TGTGCCATCAGTGAACCGGGACAGGGAGACACTGAAGCTTTCTTT. Its protein is CAISEPGQGDTEAFF.

J is TRBJ2-1 and V is TRBV27, with 9 bases aligning to TRBD2. This CDR3 is 12 amino acids long. Trimming took 5 bases from V and 11 from J; bases not matched to a gene: 4. Germline V gene lookup returns CDR1 MNHEY and CDR2 SMNVEV (reference sequence). This chain's CDR3 is CASSESSGKQFF. DNA for the CDR3: TGTGCCAGCAGTGAATCTAGCGGGAAGCAGTTCTTC.

The V call is TRBV5-5, the J call TRBJ2-3; TRBD1 matches at 8 bases. CDR1 is SGHKS and CDR2 is YYEKEE in the germline V gene (reference sequence). The ends lost 5 bases at V and 7 bases at J; junction bases unmatched: 6. This CDR3 is 13 amino acids long. The CDR3 spells CASRTDRVNTQYF. DNA for the CDR3: TGTGCCAGCAGAACGGACAGGGTCAATACGCAGTATTTT. Full variable domain (rest looked up from reference TRBV5-5 and TRBJ2-3): DAGVTQSPTHLIKTRGQQVTLRCSPISGHKSVSWYQQVLGQGPQFIFQYYEKEERGRGNFPDRFSARQFPNYSSELNVNALLLGDSALYLCASRTDRVNTQYFGPGTRLTVL.

The V call is TRBV29-1, the J call TRBJ2-1, with 9 nucleotides matching TRBD2. The CDR3 totals 16 residues. Germline CDR1 and CDR2: SQVTM and ANQGSEA. J was trimmed by 0 bases and V by 7 bases; bases with no gene match: 10. Here the CDR3 reads CSAGLALGDSYNEQFF. The CDR3 bases are TGCAGCGCTGGACTAGCGTTGGGCGACTCCTACAATGAGCAGTTCTTC.

J is TRBJ1-1 and V is TRBV27; weak D call: TRBD1 (6 bases). V was cut by 6 bases and J by 2 bases, with 10 bases left in between. From germline, CDR1 is MNHEY and CDR2 SMNVEV (reference sequence). The CDR3 totals 13 residues. The chain's CDR3 is CASSPRGNTEAFF. In nucleotides, the CDR3 is TGTGCCAGCAGCCCCAGGGGTAACACTGAAGCTTTCTTT.

This chain connects TRBV19 to TRBJ2-6, with unresolved D. Germline CDR1 is LNHDA and CDR2 is SQIVND (reference sequence). V lost 1 base and J 7 bases, leaving 2 bases between the germline ends. This CDR3 comprises 12 residues. The CDR3 region has the DNA TGTGCCAGTAGTATAGTCGCCAACGTCCTGACTTTC. Its translation is CASSIVANVLTF.

In DNA, the CDR3 is TGCGCCACCGGGACTAGCGGGACTGGGGAGTACTTC. Encoded protein: CATGTSGTGEYF. V and J are TRBV10-2 and TRBJ2-5; 13 bases map to TRBD2. V dropped 10 bases and J dropped 12; count of bases not matched to a gene: 8. Germline V gene data show CDR1 as WSHSY and CDR2 as SAAADI. The length of the CDR3 is 12 residues.

The gene calls are TRBV5-1 and TRBJ2-7; 7 nucleotides match TRBD2. The CDR3 has 15 residues. Germline CDR1 SGHRS, CDR2 YFSETQ. V shed 2 bases and J 3 bases; nucleotides not matched to a gene: 8. The CDR3 bases are TGCGCCAGCAGCTTTATTTCAGCGGGGCTCTACGAGCAGTACTTC. Amino acid sequence: CASSFISAGLYEQYF.

Of note for this clone: This sample includes further DNA sequences coding for the same CDR3. The chain carries TRBV27 and TRBJ2-7; TRBD2 might be the D (6 bases). The CDR3 is 14 residues long. The germline V and J ends were trimmed by 2 bases and 0 bases, with 8 bases remaining between them. CDR1 is MNHEY and CDR2 is SMNVEV in the germline V gene (reference sequence). DNA for the CDR3: TGTGCCAGCAGTTTACGGGGGACCTCCTACGAGCAGTACTTC. Its protein product is CASSLRGTSYEQYF.

This clone appeared once. V and J are TRBV27 and TRBJ1-5; no definite D call. The germline V and J ends were trimmed by 9 bases and 3 bases, with 9 bases remaining between them. The CDR3 spans 12 residues. In germline, CDR1 is MNHEY, CDR2 SMNVEV (reference sequence). In DNA, the CDR3 is TGTGCCAGTGGGAACATCAATCAGCCCCAGCATTTT. Translation: CASGNINQPQHF.

This sequence joins TRBV13 and TRBJ1-1; D is unresolved. The germline V gene has CDR1 PRHDT and CDR2 FYEKMQ (reference sequence). Trimming stripped 5 bases from V and 1 base from J, with 8 bases between. The CDR3 sequence is 13 residues long. The CDR3 bases are TGTGCCAGCAGCCCGGGCTGGAACACTGAAGCTTTCTTT. It codes for CASSPGWNTEAFF.

V is TRBV14 and J is TRBJ1-2; D possibly corresponds to TRBD1 (5 bases). The V end lost 6 bases, the J end lost 3 bases, and 11 bases lay between the germline ends. The germline V gene has CDR1 SGHDN and CDR2 FVKESK. CDR3 length equals 13 residues. The CDR3: CASSATEYYGYTF. The CDR3 DNA follows: TGTGCCAGCAGTGCGACAGAATACTATGGCTACACCTTC.

CDR3 protein: CASSEGGGGSSYNEQFF. The CDR3 region has the DNA TGTGCCAGCAGTGAAGGGGGTGGCGGGAGCTCTTACAATGAGCAGTTCTTC. The genes are TRBV2 and TRBJ2-1; 7 bases are a match to TRBD2. In germline, CDR1 is SNHLY, CDR2 FYNNEI. This CDR3 contains 17 residues. V gave up 1 base and J gave up 4 bases; unmatched junction bases: 10.

This chain links TRBV4-1 with TRBJ2-5; D is undetermined. The better agreement between TRBJ2-7 and the DNA end casts doubt on the J call. The germline gives CDR1 MGHRA, CDR2 YSYEKL. This CDR3 is 15 amino acids long. The DNA for the CDR3 is TGCGCCAGCAGCCAAACGATCCACGGCTCCTACGAGCAGTACTTC. It codes for CASSQTIHGSYEQYF.

This rearrangement joins TRBV25-1 to TRBJ2-7; TRBD1 matches at 11 bases. Unmatched junction bases numbered 5, after V lost 3 bases and J lost 4 bases. This CDR3 spans 15 amino acids. Germline V gene data show CDR1 as MGHDK and CDR2 as SYGVNS. The CDR3 bases are TGTGCCAGCAGTGATTACCGGGACAGGGGGTACGAGCAGTACTTC. It codes for CASSDYRDRGYEQYF.

The J gene is TRBJ1-5, the V gene TRBV2, with TRBD1 matching over 7 bases. J gave up 2 bases and V 6 bases, and 4 bases lay outside the gene matches. CDR1 SNHLY and CDR2 FYNNEI come from the germline V gene. The CDR3 extends over 14 amino acids. The CDR3 is CASRAGQGNQPQHF. The CDR3 DNA reads as TGTGCCAGCAGGGCCGGACAGGGCAATCAGCCCCAGCATTTT.

V is TRBV15 and J is TRBJ2-7, with 8 bases identical to TRBD1. V gave up 3 bases and J gave up 3 bases; unmatched junction bases: 4. Looked up from germline, CDR1 is LNHNV and CDR2 is YYDKDF (reference sequence). The CDR3 has 14 residues. The CDR3 reads CATSRGQDRYEQYF. DNA of the CDR3: TGTGCCACCAGCAGGGGACAGGATCGCTACGAGCAGTACTTC.

The V call is TRBV9, the J call TRBJ2-7; D ambiguous. Germline assignment: CDR1 SGDLS and CDR2 YYNGEE. This CDR3 contains 15 residues. V lost 0 bases and J 0 bases, leaving 10 bases between the germline ends. The CDR3 coding sequence is TGTGCCAGCAGCGTAGGCTGGGGTCACTCCTACGAGCAGTACTTC. Protein sequence: CASSVGWGHSYEQYF.

This clone was observed a single time. The chain carries TRBV6-9 and TRBJ2-3; D may match TRBD1 or TRBD2 (5 bases each). Trimming left V 1 base short and J 2 bases short, with 37 bases between. CDR1 is MNHGY and CDR2 is SVAAGI in the germline V gene. This CDR3 has 24 amino acids. CDR3 residues: CASSYLAHQGVTGPGPADTDTQYF. CDR3 DNA: TGTGCCAGCAGTTATTTAGCACACCAAGGCGTAACGGGCCCGGGACCCGCTGACACAGATACGCAGTATTTT.

V and J are TRBV19 and TRBJ2-3; D uncertain. Germline V gene sequence: CDR1 LNHDA, CDR2 SQIVND (reference sequence). The CDR3 contains 13 residues. V gave up 2 bases and J gave up 4 bases, with 7 bases separating them. The CDR3 DNA sequence: TGTGCCAGTAGTATATGGGGTTCAGATACGCAGTATTTT. It yields the protein CASSIWGSDTQYF.

The chain has TRBV11-2 and TRBJ2-1; 11 positions match TRBD2. V was clipped by 4 bases and J by 2 bases; unmatched bases: 1. The CDR3 extends over 15 amino acids. Germline lookup yields CDR1 SGHAT and CDR2 FQNNGV. CDR3: CASSSGLAAYNEQFF. In nucleotides, the CDR3 is TGTGCCAGCAGCTCGGGACTAGCGGCCTACAATGAGCAGTTCTTC.

The gene calls are TRBV19 and TRBJ2-7; no clear D. Looked up from germline, CDR1 is LNHDA and CDR2 is SQIVND (reference sequence). The V end lost 3 bases, the J end lost 2 bases, and 8 bases lay between the germline ends. This CDR3 contains 13 residues. The CDR3: CASSMGSTYEQYF. The CDR3 DNA is TGTGCCAGTAGTATGGGATCCACCTACGAGCAGTACTTC.

The gene calls are TRBV4-1 and TRBJ1-2; no firm D call. The CDR3 loop spans 12 amino acids. In germline, CDR1 is MGHRA, CDR2 YSYEKL. Trimming removed 2 bases at V and 0 bases at J, with 1 base between. Written as DNA, the CDR3 is TGCGCCAGCAGCCAAACTAACTATGGCTACACCTTC. Protein sequence: CASSQTNYGYTF.

The CDR3 sequence: CASSLWRWGATGELFF. CDR3 coding DNA: TGTGCCAGCAGCTTGTGGCGTTGGGGGGCCACCGGGGAGCTGTTTTTT. The V gene is TRBV5-6, the J gene TRBJ2-2, with D perhaps TRBD1 or TRBD2 (6 bases each). V lost 1 base to trimming and J lost 4 bases, with 14 bases between them. Germline CDR1 and CDR2: SGHDT and YYEEEE. The CDR3 spans 16 residues.

This clone was observed once. Additional DNA sequences in this sample encode the identical CDR3. The gene calls are TRBV5-6 and TRBJ2-7; the match to TRBD1 covers 10 bases. The CDR3 length is 14 residues. With V trimmed by 5 bases and J by 3 bases, 5 bases remained unmatched. CDR1 and CDR2 from the germline V gene are SGHDT and YYEEEE. The DNA for the CDR3 is TGTGCCAGCAGTCCCGGGACAGGGGTCTACGAGCAGTACTTC. The encoded protein is CASSPGTGVYEQYF.

The chain links TRBV11-3 to TRBJ2-1; D gene unclear. The germline gives CDR1 SGHNT, CDR2 YENEEA. The length of the CDR3 is 13 residues. The ends were cut back, 5 bases at V and 6 bases at J, with 11 bases in the middle. DNA for the CDR3: TGTGCCAGCAGCGCACTTGCCACCAATGAGCAGTTCTTC. This encodes CASSALATNEQFF.

This clone was detected only once. This chain joins TRBV27 and TRBJ2-7; 8 positions match TRBD1. The CDR3 consists of 15 residues. The germline CDR1 and CDR2 sequences are MNHEY and SMNVEV (reference sequence). V lost 5 bases to trimming and J lost 5 bases; unmatched junction nucleotides: 11. Written as DNA, the CDR3 is TGTGCCAGCAGTACATCCGGGACAGGCTCGGACGAGCAGTACTTC. Protein product: CASSTSGTGSDEQYF.

The V call is TRBV6-1, the J call TRBJ2-7; 8 positions agree with TRBD1. This CDR3 has 14 amino acids. Germline CDR1 is MNHNS and CDR2 is SASEGT. Germline trimming cut 4 bases from V and 0 bases from J; bases unmatched to any gene: 2. CDR3 sequence reads: CASSGTGSSYEQYF. Written as DNA, the CDR3 is TGTGCCAGCAGTGGGACAGGGAGCTCCTACGAGCAGTACTTC.

With respect to this clone: The sample holds other DNA sequences that translate to the same CDR3. The chain has TRBV4-1 and TRBJ2-7; 7 bases are a match to TRBD2. The V gene's germline CDR1 is MGHRA and CDR2 YSYEKL. The CDR3 has 13 residues. V lost 3 bases and J lost 2; bases outside the gene matches: 1. The CDR3 reads CASSHGLAYEQYF. The CDR3 DNA reads as TGCGCCAGCAGCCACGGACTAGCCTACGAGCAGTACTTC.

The J gene is TRBJ2-7, the V gene TRBV4-1; TRBD2 agrees at 7 bases. Germline V gene sequence: CDR1 MGHRA, CDR2 YSYEKL. V shed 2 bases and J 7 bases; nucleotides not matched to a gene: 11. This CDR3 is built from 15 residues. The DNA for the CDR3 is TGCGCCAGCAGCCAACGAGCGGGGACCACCGGGGAGCAGTACTTC. Translated, it gives CASSQRAGTTGEQYF.

The V call is TRBV27, the J call TRBJ1-5, with D unresolved. Germline CDR1 reads MNHEY; CDR2 reads SMNVEV (reference sequence). Between the trimmed V and J ends, which lost 3 bases and 2 bases, there was a span of 14 bases. The CDR3 totals 16 residues. The CDR3 sequence: CASSFSNPKGNQPQHF. The CDR3 DNA reads TGTGCCAGCAGTTTCTCAAATCCAAAGGGCAATCAGCCCCAGCATTTT.